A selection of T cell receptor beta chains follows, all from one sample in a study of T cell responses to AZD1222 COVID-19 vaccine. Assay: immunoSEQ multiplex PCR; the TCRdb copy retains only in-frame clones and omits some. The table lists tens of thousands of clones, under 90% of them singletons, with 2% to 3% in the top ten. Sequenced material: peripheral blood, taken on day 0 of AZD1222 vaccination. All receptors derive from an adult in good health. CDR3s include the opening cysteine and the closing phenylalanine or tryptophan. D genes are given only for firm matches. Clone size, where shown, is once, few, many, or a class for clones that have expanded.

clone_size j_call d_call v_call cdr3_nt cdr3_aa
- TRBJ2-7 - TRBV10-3 TGTGCCATCAGTGGAGACAAAGGGGGCTACGAGCAGTACTTC CAISGDKGGYEQYF
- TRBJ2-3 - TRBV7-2 TGTGCCAGCAGCTTATGGGGGACTTCTAGCACAGATACGCAGTATTTT CASSLWGTSSTDTQYF
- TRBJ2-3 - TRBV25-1 TGTGCCAGCAGTGAGAACACAGATACGCAGTATTTT CASSENTDTQYF
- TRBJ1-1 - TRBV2 TGTGCCAGCAGCAGGGAGGGGCACACTGAAGCTTTCTTT CASSREGHTEAFF
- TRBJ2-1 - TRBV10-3 TGTGCCATCAGTCTAGACGGGAGCTCCTACAATGAGCAGTTCTTC CAISLDGSSYNEQFF
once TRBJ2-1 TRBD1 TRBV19 TGTGCCAGTAGTATTAGACCGGGACAGGATACCCACAATGAGCAGTTCTTC CASSIRPGQDTHNEQFF
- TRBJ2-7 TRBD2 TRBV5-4 TGTGCCAGCAGCTTGGCCGGCGGGACTAGCGGGAGAGGAGAGCAGTACTTC CASSLAGGTSGRGEQYF
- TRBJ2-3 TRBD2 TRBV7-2 TGTGCCAGCAGCTATTCTAGCGGGGGGCACGCAGATACGCAGTATTTT CASSYSSGGHADTQYF
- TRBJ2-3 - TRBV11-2 TGTGCCAGCAGCTTATCGGGGACCGCTAGCACAGATACGCAGTATTTT CASSLSGTASTDTQYF
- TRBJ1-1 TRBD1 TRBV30 TGTGCCTGGAAAAGACAGGGGACAACTGAAGCTTTCTTT CAWKRQGTTEAFF
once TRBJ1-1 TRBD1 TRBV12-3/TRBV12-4 TGTGCCAGCAGTCTGACAGGGGACACTGAAGCTTTCTTT CASSLTGDTEAFF
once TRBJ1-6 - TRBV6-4 TGTGCCAGCAGAGCTGGGAGCTCCTATAATTCACCCCTCCACTTT CASRAGSSYNSPLHF
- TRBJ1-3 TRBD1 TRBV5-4 TGTGCCAGCAGCTTGGAAATGGGCAGGGGGTCGGGAAACACCATATATTTT CASSLEMGRGSGNTIYF
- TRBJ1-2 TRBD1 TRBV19 TGTGCCAGTAGTTTTACAGGGGATACTGGCTACACCTTC CASSFTGDTGYTF
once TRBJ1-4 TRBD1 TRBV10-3 TGTGCCACAACAGGGGGAGTCGATGAAAAACTGTTTTTT CATTGGVDEKLFF
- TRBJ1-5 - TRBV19 TGTGCCAGTAGTTTGACAGGACTGCTTAGCAATCAGCCCCAGCATTTT CASSLTGLLSNQPQHF
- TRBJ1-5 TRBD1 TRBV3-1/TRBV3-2 TGTGCCAGCAGCCAACAGGGACAGTCTGGTAGAAGGAATCAGCCCCAGCATTTT CASSQQGQSGRRNQPQHF
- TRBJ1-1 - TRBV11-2 TGTGCCAGCAGCTCCCCCGACAGGTACATATTGAACACTGAAGCTTTCTTT CASSSPDRYILNTEAFF
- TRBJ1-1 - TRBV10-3 TGTGCCATCAGTGAGTCGATAGGGAACACTGAAGCTTTCTTT CAISESIGNTEAFF
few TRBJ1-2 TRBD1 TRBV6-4 TGTGCCAGCAGTGACCAGCCCGACAGGGCTGGTGGCTACACCTTC CASSDQPDRAGGYTF
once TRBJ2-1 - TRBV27 TGTGCCAGCAGTTTAACCGTCGGGGCAATGAGTGAGCAGTTCTTC CASSLTVGAMSEQFF
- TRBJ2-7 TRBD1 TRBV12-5 TGTGCTAGTGGTTTGGTACCCGGACAGGGGGCCTACGAGCAGTACTTC CASGLVPGQGAYEQYF
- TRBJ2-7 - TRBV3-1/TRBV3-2 TGTGCCAGCAGCCAAGCGGCGGACTGCTCCTACGAGCAGTACTTC CASSQAADCSYEQYF
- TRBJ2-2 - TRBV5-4 TGTGCCAGCAGCTTTTGGGGGACCGGGGAGCTGTTTTTT CASSFWGTGELFF
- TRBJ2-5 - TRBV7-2 TGTGCCAGCAGCTCGAGGGGGGAGGGATCCGAGACCCAGTACTTC CASSSRGEGSETQYF
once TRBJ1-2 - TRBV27 TGTGCCAGCAGCTCACTTTCGCGGGGCGTAAACTATGGCTACACCTTC CASSSLSRGVNYGYTF
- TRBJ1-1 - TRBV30 TGTGCCTGGTCAACCGCCGGGGGAGCTTTCTTT CAWSTAGGAFF
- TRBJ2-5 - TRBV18 TGTGCCAGCTCACCAGCACAGGGAAGAGAGACCCAGTACTTC CASSPAQGRETQYF